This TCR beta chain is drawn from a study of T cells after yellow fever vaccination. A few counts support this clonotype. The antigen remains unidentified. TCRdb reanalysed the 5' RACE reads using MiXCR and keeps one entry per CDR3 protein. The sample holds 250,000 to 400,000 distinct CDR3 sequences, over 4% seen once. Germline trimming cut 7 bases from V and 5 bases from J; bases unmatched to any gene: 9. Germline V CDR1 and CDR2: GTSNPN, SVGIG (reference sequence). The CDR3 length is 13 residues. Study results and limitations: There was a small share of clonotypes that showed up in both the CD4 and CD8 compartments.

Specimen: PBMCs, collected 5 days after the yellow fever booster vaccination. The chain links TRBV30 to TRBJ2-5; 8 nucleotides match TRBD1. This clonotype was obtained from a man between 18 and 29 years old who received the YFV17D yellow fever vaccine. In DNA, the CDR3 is TGTGCCTTCCGCAGGGGGCGCATGGAGACCCAGTACTTC. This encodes CAFRRGRMETQYF.